This note documents a single TCR beta chain sequence. Its antigen is undetermined. The sample originates from a study of cytomegalovirus exposure and HLA in healthy donors. Overall study findings and caveats: Previous analysis showed most TCR beta V segments were productive about 87% or about 30% of the time. CMV serostatus stood as the only immune exposure information on hand. Prediction of most subjects' HLA-A and HLA-B alleles by TCR beta sequences was reportedly accurate. Differences between HLA loci emerged in a later analysis of TCR association rates, with DRB1 most and HLA-C fewest.

PCR was performed using 60 Vbeta and 13 Jbeta primers. Sequencing used immunoSEQ multiplex PCR; TCRdb keeps in-frame clones, though not all of them. There are about 89,000 clones in the sample; roughly four fifths occur only once, and 3% to 4.5% lies in the top ten. Germline V lookup: CDR1 SGHTA, CDR2 FQGNSA. The trim removed 2 bases at V and 7 bases at J, leaving 5 bases unmatched. This CDR3 is 15 amino acids long. V usage is TRBV7-2 and J usage is TRBJ2-1; 10 bases fit TRBD2. What was sequenced was PBMCs. This clonotype was sampled from a man younger than 45 in good health and CMV-seronegative. CDR3 in amino acids: CASSLSGGASNEQFF. The CDR3, as DNA: TGTGCCAGCAGCTTAAGCGGGGGGGCGTCTAATGAGCAGTTCTTC.